This TCR beta chain was obtained from a study of blood T cells in healthy people across ages. The CDR3 length is 14 residues. CDR1 is SGHTA and CDR2 is FQGNSA in the germline V gene. Trimming shortened V by 5 bases and J by 1 base, and 12 bases separated the two germline ends. Through a sample-barcoded 5' primer and a J-beta primer mix, a second PCR was run for 7 to 11 cycles. Template switching added a 12-random-nucleotide identifier to every cDNA molecule. TCRdb reprocessed the 5' RACE reads with MiXCR, giving one entry per CDR3 protein. The sample consists of around 870,000 distinct CDR3 sequences, 25% to 30% of them appearing once.

This receptor was obtained from an elderly woman in good health. This chain uses TRBV7-2 with TRBJ2-7, with D unclear. The sequencing sample was made of blood. CDR3 loop: CASSVGRLSYEQYF. The DNA for the CDR3 is TGTGCCAGCAGCGTAGGCCGGCTTTCCTACGAGCAGTACTTC.